This T cell receptor beta chain is from a study of blood T cell repertoires in COVID-19. Study-wide context: Samples taken during acute and convalescent COVID-19 were collected in the United States, Italy and Spain.

Living in roughly 25 US areas, the participants were between 18 and 89 years of age. In the original analysis: Estimation of nucleated cell counts relied on the amplification of reference gene primers. Measured with immunoSEQ multiplex PCR; TCRdb has only the in-frame clones, and not every one. The D gene and trimming were derived from the DNA, and the V and J assignments and clone size from that table. The table has over 200,000 clones, around 89% seen once. CDR3 length equals 15 residues. Germline trimming cut 2 bases from V and 3 bases from J; bases unmatched to any gene: 2. CDR1 is KGHSH, CDR2 LQKENI, per germline.

This TCR was recovered from a woman between 40 and 50 years old with acute COVID-19. The chain employs TRBV18 and TRBJ1-3, with TRBD1 matching over 9 bases. Sample: PBMCs or T cells enriched from blood (not recorded which). CDR3 sequence: CASSPVTGGGNTIYF. The DNA for the CDR3 is TGTGCCAGCTCACCAGTGACAGGGGGTGGAAACACCATATATTTT.